This section outlines one T cell receptor beta chain sequence together with its context. The data were obtained in a study of CD8 T cells in Susac syndrome. It was with random hexamers that roughly 0.5 to 1 ug RNA was reverse transcribed. Amplification of TCR beta CDR3 used immunoSEQ multiplex PCR across 54 Vbeta and 13 Jbeta. TCRdb called the immunoSEQ multiplex PCR reads again in MiXCR, with one record for every CDR3 protein. This sample has more than 75,000 distinct CDR3 sequences; about 93% occur once, and the top ten carry around 0.34%. The CDR3 has 16 amino acids. From germline, CDR1 is SGDLS and CDR2 YYNGEE. V shed 0 bases, J shed 5 bases, and the junction held 7 bases outside the gene matches. The authors sequenced TCR beta from blood CD8+ and CD4+ T cells. While serving as controls, healthy donors were matched for age and sex. In contrast to the negatively isolated CD8+ and CD4+ T cells, TEMRA cells were FACS-enriched.

The sample taken for sequencing was CD8+ T cells from PBMCs. The chain has TRBV9 and TRBJ2-5; 10 bases map to TRBD2. This clonotype was sampled from a human donor in good health. The DNA of the CDR3 is TGTGCCAGCAGCGTAGGTCAGCGGGGGGGCCGGGAGACCCAGTACTTC. Its protein product is CASSVGQRGGRETQYF.